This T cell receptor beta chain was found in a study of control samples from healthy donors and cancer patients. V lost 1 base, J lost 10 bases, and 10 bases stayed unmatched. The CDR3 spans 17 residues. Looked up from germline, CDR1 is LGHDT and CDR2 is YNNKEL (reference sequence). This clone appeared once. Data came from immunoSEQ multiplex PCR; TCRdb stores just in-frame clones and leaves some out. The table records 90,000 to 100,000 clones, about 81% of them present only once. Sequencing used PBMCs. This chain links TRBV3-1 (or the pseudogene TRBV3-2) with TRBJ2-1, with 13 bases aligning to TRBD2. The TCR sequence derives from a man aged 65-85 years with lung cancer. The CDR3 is CASSQAGTSGARYEQFF. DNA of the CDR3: TGTGCCAGCAGCCAAGCGGGGACTAGCGGGGCGCGTTACGAGCAGTTCTTC.